This record covers a single TCR beta chain. The CDR3 spans 15 residues. Germline V gene data show CDR1 as MNHNS and CDR2 as SASEGT. V dropped 5 bases and J dropped 0 bases, with 12 bases sitting between them. RNA transcripts yielded amplified TCR beta CDR3 regions. The HTBI primer set served for first-round RT-PCR of the TCR CDR3. TCRdb reprocessed the multiplex PCR reads via MiXCR and lists one record per CDR3 protein. This table holds about half a million distinct CDR3 sequences, about 20% found once. The entry originates in a study of T cells in Graves' hyperthyroidism and ophthalmopathy. The chain links TRBV6-1 to TRBJ2-3; tentatively, D is TRBD1 (5 bases). The sample consisted of blood. This clonotype was obtained from a man in his forties with Graves' ophthalmopathy. The CDR3 DNA reads TGTGCCAGCAGTTTGGGGCAGCCGAGCACAGATACGCAGTATTTT. Translated: CASSLGQPSTDTQYF.